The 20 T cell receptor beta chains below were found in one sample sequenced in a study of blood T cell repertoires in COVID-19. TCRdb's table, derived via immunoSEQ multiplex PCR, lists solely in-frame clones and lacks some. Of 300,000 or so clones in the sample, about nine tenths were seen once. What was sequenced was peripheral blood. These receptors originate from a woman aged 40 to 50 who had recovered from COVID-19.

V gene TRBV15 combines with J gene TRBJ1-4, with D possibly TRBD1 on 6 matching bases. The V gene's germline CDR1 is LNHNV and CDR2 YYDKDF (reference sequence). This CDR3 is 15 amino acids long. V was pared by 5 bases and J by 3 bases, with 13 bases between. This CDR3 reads CATSRGGAANEKLFF. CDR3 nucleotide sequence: TGTGCCACCAGCCGGGGGGGGGCGGCTAATGAAAAACTGTTTTTT.

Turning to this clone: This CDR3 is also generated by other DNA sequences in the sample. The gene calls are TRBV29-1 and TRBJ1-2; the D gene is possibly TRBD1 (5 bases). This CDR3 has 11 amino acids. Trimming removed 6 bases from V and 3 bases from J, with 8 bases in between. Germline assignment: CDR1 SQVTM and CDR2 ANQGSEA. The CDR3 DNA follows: TGCAGCGTCGGGACTGACTATGGCTACACCTTC. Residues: CSVGTDYGYTF.

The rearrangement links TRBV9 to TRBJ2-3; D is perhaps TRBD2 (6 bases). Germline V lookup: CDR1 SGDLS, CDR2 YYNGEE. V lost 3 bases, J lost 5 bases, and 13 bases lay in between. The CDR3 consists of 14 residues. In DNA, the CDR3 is TGTGCCAGCAGCGCCGGAGGGCAAGAAGATACGCAGTATTTT. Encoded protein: CASSAGGQEDTQYF.

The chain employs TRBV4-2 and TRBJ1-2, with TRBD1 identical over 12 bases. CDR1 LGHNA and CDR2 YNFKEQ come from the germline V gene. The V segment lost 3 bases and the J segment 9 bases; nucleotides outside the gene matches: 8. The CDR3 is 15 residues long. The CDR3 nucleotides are TGTGCCAGCAGCCATCCTGGGGACAGGGGGCTGAGCTACACCTTC. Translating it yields CASSHPGDRGLSYTF.

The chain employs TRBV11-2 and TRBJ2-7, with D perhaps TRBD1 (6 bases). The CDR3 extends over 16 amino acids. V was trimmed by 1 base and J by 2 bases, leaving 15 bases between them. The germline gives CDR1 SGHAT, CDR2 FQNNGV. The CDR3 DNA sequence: TGTGCCAGCAGCTTAGCCGCGGCAGGGGTACCCTACGAGCAGTACTTC. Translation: CASSLAAAGVPYEQYF.

The CDR3 spells CASSYRVGTEAFF. The CDR3 DNA reads as TGCGCCAGCAGCTACAGGGTCGGCACTGAAGCTTTCTTT. V and J are TRBV5-1 and TRBJ1-1, with a possible D match to TRBD1 (6 bases). V was cut by 3 bases and J by 4 bases, with 10 bases left in between. Germline assignment: CDR1 SGHRS and CDR2 YFSETQ. This CDR3 comprises 13 residues.

CDR3 sequence reads: CASSPPGGRTSGNTIYF. CDR3 bases: TGTGCCAGCTCACCACCGGGAGGTCGGACCTCTGGAAACACCATATATTTT. The V gene is TRBV18, the J gene TRBJ1-3, with no clear D. The V end was cut by 0 bases, the J end by 0 bases, with 12 bases between. Germline CDR1 KGHSH, CDR2 LQKENI. The CDR3 consists of 17 residues.

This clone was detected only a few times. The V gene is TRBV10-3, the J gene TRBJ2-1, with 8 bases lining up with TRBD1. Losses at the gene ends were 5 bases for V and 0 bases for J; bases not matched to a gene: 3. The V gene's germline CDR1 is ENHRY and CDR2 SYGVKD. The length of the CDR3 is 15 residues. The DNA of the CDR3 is TGTGCCATCAGTACCACAGGGGGCTCCTACAATGAGCAGTTCTTC. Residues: CAISTTGGSYNEQFF.

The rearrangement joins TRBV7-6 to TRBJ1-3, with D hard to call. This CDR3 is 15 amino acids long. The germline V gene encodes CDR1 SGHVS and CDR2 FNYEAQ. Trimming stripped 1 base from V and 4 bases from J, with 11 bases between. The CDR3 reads CASSLVRGAGNTIYF. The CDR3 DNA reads TGTGCCAGCAGCTTAGTTCGGGGAGCGGGAAACACCATATATTTT.

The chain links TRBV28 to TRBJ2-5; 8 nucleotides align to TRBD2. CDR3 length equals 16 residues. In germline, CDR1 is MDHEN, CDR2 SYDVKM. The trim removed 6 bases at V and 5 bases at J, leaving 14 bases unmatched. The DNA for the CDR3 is TGTGCCAGCAGCCCCGTTTGGACGGGGGGGCCGGAGACCCAGTACTTC. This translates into CASSPVWTGGPETQYF.

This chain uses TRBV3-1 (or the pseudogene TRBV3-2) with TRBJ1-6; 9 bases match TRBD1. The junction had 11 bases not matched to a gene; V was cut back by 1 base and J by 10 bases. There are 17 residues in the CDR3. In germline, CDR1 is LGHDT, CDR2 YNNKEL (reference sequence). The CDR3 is CASSQGARDRARSPLHF. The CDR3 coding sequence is TGTGCCAGCAGCCAAGGAGCTAGGGACAGGGCTCGATCACCCCTCCACTTT.

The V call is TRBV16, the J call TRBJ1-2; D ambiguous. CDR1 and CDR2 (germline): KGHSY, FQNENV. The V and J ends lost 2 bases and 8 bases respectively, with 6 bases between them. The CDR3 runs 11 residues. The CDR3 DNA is TGTGCCAGCAGCCAACCAGGCGGCTACACCTTC. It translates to CASSQPGGYTF.

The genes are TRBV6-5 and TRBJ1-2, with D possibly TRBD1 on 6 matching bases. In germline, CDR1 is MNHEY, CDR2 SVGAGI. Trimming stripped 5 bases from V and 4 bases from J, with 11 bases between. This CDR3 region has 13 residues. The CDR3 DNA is TGTGCCAGCAGTCCTAGGGGGTCCTATGGCTACACCTTC. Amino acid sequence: CASSPRGSYGYTF.

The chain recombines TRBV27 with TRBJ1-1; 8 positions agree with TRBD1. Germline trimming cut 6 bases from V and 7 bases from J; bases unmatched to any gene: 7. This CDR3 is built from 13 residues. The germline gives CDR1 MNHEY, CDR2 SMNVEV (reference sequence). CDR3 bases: TGTGCCAGCAGCCGGACAGGGCCATTTGAAGCTTTCTTT. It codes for CASSRTGPFEAFF.

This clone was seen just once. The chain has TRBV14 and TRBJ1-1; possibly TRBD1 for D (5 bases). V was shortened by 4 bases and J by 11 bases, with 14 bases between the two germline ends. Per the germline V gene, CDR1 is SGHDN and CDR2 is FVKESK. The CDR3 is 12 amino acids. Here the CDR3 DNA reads TGTGCCAGCAGCCGGACCGCGGGGGGGGCTTTCTTT. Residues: CASSRTAGGAFF. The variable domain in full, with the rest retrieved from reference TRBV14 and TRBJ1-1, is EAGVTQFPSHSVIEKGQTVTLRCDPISGHDNLYWYRRVMGKEIKFLLHFVKESKQDESGMPNNRFLAERTGGTYSTLKVQPAELEDSGVYFCASSRTAGGAFFGQGTRLTVV.

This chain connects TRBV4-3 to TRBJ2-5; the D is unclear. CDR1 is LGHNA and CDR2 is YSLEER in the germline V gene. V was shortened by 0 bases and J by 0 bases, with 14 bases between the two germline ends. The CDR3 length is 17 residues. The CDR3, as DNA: TGCGCCAGCAGCCAAGATTTTGGGCAGTTGTACCAAGAGACCCAGTACTTC. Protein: CASSQDFGQLYQETQYF.

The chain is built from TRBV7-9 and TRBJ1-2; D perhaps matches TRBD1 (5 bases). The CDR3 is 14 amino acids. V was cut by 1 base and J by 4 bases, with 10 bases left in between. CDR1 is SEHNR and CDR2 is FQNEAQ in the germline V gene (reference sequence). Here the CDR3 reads CASSLVGGVYGYTF. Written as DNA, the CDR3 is TGTGCCAGCAGCTTAGTAGGAGGGGTCTATGGCTACACCTTC.

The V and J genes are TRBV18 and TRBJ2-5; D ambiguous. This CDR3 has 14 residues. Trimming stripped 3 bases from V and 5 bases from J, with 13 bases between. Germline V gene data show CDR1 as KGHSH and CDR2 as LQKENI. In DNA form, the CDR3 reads TGTGCCAGCTCACCGGCTAGTGGTGGGGAGACCCAGTACTTC. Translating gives CASSPASGGETQYF.

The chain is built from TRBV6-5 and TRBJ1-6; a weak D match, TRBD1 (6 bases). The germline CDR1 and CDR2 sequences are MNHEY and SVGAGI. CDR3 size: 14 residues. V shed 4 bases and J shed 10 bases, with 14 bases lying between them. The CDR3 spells CASSFLGGGSPLHF. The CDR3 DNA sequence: TGTGCCAGCAGTTTTCTTGGGGGCGGGTCACCCCTCCACTTT.

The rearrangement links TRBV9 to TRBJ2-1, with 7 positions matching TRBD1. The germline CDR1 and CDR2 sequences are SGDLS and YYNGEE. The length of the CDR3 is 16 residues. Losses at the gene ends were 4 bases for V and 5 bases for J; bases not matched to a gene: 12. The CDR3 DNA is TGTGCCAGCAGCATATTGGGACAGTCCGCTAACAATGAGCAGTTCTTC. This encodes CASSILGQSANNEQFF.